Below, 5 T cell receptor beta chains from the same sample are listed, as sequenced in a study of cytomegalovirus exposure and HLA in healthy donors. PCR was performed using 60 Vbeta and 13 Jbeta primers. Generated by immunoSEQ multiplex PCR, the TCRdb table keeps only in-frame clones and is missing some. Here the sample table reports 100,000 to 150,000 clones. The sequenced sample consisted of PBMCs. Receptors originate from a man between 18 and 35 years old in good health and CMV-seronegative.

This sequence joins TRBV9 and TRBJ2-3; TRBD2 agrees at 9 bases. Germline V lookup: CDR1 SGDLS, CDR2 YYNGEE. The CDR3 extends over 16 amino acids. The trim removed 4 bases at V and 3 bases at J, leaving 9 bases unmatched. DNA of the CDR3: TGTGCCAGCAGCCTCCGGGGCGGGGGGGTAACAGATACGCAGTATTTT. It translates to CASSLRGGGVTDTQYF.

The chain uses TRBV27 and TRBJ1-5; D unresolved. CDR1 is MNHEY, CDR2 SMNVEV, per germline (reference sequence). CDR3 length: 15 residues. V shed 0 bases and J shed 2 bases, with 8 bases lying between them. The CDR3 region has the DNA TGTGCCAGCAGTTTATCGGGGAGGGGCAATCAGCCCCAGCATTTT. Its translation: CASSLSGRGNQPQHF.

The CDR3 loop reads CASSLERANTGELFF. CDR3 DNA sequence: TGCGCCAGCAGCTTGGAGAGGGCCAACACCGGGGAGCTGTTTTTT. This rearrangement joins TRBV5-1 to TRBJ2-2, with D perhaps matching TRBD2 (5 bases). The germline V gene has CDR1 SGHRS and CDR2 YFSETQ. V gave up 0 bases and J gave up 2 bases, with 8 bases separating them. CDR3 length equals 15 residues.

The chain's CDR3 is CASSPDPGNYEQYF. The CDR3 nucleotides are TGTGCCAGCAGCCCAGATCCAGGAAACTACGAGCAGTACTTC. This rearrangement joins TRBV11-2 to TRBJ2-7; D remains ambiguous. V shed 5 bases and J shed 3 bases, with 14 bases lying between them. From germline, CDR1 is SGHAT and CDR2 FQNNGV. CDR3 length equals 14 residues.

V and J are TRBV27 and TRBJ2-7, with unresolved D. The CDR3 is 12 amino acids. With 3 bases removed from V and 2 bases from J, the gap between germline ends came to 5 bases. Germline assignment: CDR1 MNHEY and CDR2 SMNVEV (reference sequence). The CDR3: CASSFPTYEQYF. The CDR3 DNA follows: TGTGCCAGCAGTTTCCCCACCTACGAGCAGTACTTC.